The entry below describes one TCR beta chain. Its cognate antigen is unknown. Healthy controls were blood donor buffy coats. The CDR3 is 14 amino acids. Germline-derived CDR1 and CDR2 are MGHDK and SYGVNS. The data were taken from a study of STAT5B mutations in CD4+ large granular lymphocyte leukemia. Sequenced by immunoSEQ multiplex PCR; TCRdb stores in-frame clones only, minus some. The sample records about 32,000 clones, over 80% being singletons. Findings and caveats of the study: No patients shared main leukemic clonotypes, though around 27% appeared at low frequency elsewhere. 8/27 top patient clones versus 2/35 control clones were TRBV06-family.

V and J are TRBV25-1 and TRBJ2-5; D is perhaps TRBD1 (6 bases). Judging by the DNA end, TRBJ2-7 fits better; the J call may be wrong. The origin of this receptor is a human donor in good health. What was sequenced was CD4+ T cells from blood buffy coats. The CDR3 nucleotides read TGTGCCAGCAGTGAATCCGGACAGCTATACGAGCAGTACTTC. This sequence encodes CASSESGQLYEQYF.